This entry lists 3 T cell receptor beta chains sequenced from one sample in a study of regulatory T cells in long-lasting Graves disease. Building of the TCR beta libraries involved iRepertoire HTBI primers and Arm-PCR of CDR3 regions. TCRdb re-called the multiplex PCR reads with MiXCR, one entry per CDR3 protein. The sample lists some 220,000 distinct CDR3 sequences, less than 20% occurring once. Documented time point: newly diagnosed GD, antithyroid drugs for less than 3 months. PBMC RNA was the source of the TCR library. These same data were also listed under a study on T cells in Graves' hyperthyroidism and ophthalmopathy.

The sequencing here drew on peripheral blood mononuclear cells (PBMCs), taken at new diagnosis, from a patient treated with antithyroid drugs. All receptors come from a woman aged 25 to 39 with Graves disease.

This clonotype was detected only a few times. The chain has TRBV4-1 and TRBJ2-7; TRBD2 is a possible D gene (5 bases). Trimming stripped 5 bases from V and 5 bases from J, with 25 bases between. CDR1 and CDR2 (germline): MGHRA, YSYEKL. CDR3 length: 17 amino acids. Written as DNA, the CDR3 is TGCGCCAGCAGCGACACTCCGGGTCCCCGAGGGTTCAACGAGCAGTACTTC. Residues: CASSDTPGPRGFNEQYF.

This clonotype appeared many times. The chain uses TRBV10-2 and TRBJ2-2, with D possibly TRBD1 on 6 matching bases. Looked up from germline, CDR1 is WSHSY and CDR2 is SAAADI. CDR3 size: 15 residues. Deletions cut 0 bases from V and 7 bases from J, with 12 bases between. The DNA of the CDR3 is TGCGCCAGCAGTGAGTCCCACAGGGTTGACGGGGAGCTGTTTTTT. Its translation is CASSESHRVDGELFF.

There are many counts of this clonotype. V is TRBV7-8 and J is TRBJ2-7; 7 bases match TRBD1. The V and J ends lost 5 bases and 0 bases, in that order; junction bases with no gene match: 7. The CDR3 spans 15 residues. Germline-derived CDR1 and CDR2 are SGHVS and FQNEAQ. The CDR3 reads CASSPLAGGSYEQYF. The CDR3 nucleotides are TGTGCCAGCAGCCCCTTGGCAGGGGGCTCCTACGAGCAGTACTTC. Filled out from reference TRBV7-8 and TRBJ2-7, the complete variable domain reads GAGVSQSPRYKVAKRGQDVALRCDPISGHVSLFWYQQALGQGPEFLTYFQNEAQLDKSGLPSDRFFAERPEGSVSTLKIQRTQQEDSAVYLCASSPLAGGSYEQYFGPGTRLTVT.